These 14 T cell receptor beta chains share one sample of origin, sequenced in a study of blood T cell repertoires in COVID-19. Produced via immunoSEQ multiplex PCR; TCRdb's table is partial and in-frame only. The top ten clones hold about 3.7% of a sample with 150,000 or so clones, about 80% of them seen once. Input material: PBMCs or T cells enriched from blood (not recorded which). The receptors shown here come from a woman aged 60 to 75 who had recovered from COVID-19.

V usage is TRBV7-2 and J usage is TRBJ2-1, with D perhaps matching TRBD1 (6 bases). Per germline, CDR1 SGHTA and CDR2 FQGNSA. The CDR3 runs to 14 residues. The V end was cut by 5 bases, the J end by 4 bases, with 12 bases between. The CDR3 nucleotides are TGTGCCAGCAGCCCACGGACAGAATACAATGAGCAGTTCTTC. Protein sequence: CASSPRTEYNEQFF.

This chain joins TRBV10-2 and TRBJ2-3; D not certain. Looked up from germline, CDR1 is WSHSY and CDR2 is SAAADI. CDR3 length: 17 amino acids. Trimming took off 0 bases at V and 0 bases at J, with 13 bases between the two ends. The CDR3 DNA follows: TGCGCCAGCAGTGAGTCGAGCTACTTACCAAGCACAGATACGCAGTATTTT. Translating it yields CASSESSYLPSTDTQYF.

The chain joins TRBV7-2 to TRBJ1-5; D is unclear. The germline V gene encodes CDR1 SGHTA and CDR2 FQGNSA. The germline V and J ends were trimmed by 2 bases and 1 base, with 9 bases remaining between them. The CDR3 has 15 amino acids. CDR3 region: CASSLSYISNQPQHF. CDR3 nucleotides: TGTGCCAGCAGCTTAAGTTACATAAGCAATCAGCCCCAGCATTTT.

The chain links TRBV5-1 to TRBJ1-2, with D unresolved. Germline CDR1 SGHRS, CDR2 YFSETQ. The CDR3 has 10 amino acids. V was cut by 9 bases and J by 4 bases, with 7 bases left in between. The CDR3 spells CANPSYGYTF. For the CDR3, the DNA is TGCGCCAACCCCAGCTATGGCTACACCTTC.

As DNA, the CDR3 is TGCGCCAGCAGCTTCGGACTAGCGGGGGGCCCCGGTCAAGAGACCCAGTACTTC. Protein: CASSFGLAGGPGQETQYF. The chain couples TRBV5-1 to TRBJ2-5; 14 bases agree with TRBD2. The V segment lost 2 bases and the J segment 2 bases; nucleotides outside the gene matches: 8. The CDR3 totals 18 residues. Germline loops: CDR1 SGHRS, CDR2 YFSETQ.

The CDR3 region is CASSRTIRGPQLYEQYF. CDR3 coding DNA: TGTGCCAGCAGTCGTACCATCAGGGGGCCCCAATTGTACGAGCAGTACTTC. This chain links TRBV27 with TRBJ2-7; 8 positions agree with TRBD1. Trimming cost V 5 bases and J 4 bases; bases outside gene matches: 16. Germline-derived CDR1 and CDR2 are MNHEY and SMNVEV (reference sequence). The CDR3 covers 17 residues.

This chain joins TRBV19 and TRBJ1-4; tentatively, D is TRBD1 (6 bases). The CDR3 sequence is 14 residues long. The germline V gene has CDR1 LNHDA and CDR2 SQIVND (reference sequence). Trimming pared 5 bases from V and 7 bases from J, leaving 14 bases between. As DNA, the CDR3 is TGTGCCAGTAGTCGGCAGGGGTTCGGTGAAAAACTGTTTTTT. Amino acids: CASSRQGFGEKLFF.

The CDR3 protein is CASSLGTASEQYF. CDR3 sequence (DNA): TGTGCCAGCAGCCTCGGGACAGCCTCCGAGCAGTACTTC. J is TRBJ2-7 and V is TRBV11-3, with TRBD1 matching over 7 bases. CDR1 and CDR2 (germline): SGHNT, YENEEA. Trimming removed 5 bases from V and 6 bases from J; junction bases left unmatched: 7. CDR3 length: 13 residues. The whole variable domain, remainder taken from reference TRBV11-3 and TRBJ2-7, is EAGVVQSPRYKIIEKKQPVAFWCNPISGHNTLYWYLQNLGQGPELLIRYENEEAVDDSQLPKDRFSAERLKGVDSTLKIQPAELGDSAVYLCASSLGTASEQYFGPGTRLTVT.

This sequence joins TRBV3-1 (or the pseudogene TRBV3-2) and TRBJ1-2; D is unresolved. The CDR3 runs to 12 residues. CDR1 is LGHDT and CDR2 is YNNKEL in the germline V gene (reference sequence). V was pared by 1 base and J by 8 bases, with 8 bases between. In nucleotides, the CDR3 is TGTGCCAGCAGCCAAGCTCTATGGGGCTACACCTTC. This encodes CASSQALWGYTF.

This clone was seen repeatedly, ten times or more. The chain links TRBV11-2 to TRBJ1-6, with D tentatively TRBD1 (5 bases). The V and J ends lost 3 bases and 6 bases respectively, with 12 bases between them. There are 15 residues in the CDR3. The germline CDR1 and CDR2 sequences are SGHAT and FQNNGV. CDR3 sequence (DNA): TGTGCCAGCAGCTTGTTACAGGTTTCTAATTCACCCCTCCACTTT. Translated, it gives CASSLLQVSNSPLHF. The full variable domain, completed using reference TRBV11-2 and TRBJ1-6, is EAGVAQSPRYKIIEKRQSVAFWCNPISGHATLYWYQQILGQGPKLLIQFQNNGVVDDSQLPKDRFSAERLKGVDSTLKIQPAKLEDSAVYLCASSLLQVSNSPLHFGNGTRLTVT.

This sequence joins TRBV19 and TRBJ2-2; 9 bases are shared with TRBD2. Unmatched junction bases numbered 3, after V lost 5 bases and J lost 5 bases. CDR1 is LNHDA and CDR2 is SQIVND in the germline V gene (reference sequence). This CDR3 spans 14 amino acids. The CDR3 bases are TGTGCCAGTAGTCGGCTAGCGGGGACCGGGGAGCTGTTTTTT. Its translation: CASSRLAGTGELFF.

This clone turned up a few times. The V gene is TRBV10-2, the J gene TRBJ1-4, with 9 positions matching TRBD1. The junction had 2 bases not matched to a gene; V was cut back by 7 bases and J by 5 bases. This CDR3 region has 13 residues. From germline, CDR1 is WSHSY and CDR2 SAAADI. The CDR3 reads CASTGTGNEKLFF. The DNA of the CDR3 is TGCGCCAGCACCGGGACAGGGAATGAAAAACTGTTTTTT.

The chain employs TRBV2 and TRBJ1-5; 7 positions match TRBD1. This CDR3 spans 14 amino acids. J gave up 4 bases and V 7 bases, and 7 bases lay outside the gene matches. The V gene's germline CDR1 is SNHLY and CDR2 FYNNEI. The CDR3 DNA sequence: TGTGCCAGCACTCCTTTGGACAGGAATCAGCCCCAGCATTTT. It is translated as CASTPLDRNQPQHF.

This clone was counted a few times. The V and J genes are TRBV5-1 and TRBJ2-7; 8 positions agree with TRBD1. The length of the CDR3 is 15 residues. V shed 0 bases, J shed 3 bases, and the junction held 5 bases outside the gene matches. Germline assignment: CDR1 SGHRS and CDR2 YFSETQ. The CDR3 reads CASSLASGQGYEQYF. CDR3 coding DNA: TGCGCCAGCAGCTTGGCGTCTGGACAGGGCTACGAGCAGTACTTC.